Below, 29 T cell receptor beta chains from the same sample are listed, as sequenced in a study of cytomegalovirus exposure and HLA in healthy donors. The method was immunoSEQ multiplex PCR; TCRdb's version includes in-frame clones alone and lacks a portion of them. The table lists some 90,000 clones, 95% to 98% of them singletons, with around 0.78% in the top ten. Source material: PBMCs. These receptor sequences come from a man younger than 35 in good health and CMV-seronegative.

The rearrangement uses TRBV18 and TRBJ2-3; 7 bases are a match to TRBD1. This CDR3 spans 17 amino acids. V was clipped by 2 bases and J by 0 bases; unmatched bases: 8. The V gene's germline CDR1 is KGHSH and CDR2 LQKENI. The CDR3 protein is CASSPGPGDSSTDTQYF. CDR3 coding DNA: TGTGCCAGCTCACCAGGACCCGGGGACAGTAGCACAGATACGCAGTATTTT.

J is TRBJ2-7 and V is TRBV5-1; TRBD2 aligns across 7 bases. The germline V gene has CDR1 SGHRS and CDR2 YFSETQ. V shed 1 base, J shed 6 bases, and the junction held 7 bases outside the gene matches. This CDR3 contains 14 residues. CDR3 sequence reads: CASSLNGRLIEQYF. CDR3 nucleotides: TGCGCCAGCAGCTTGAACGGGAGGCTAATCGAGCAGTACTTC.

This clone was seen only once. In DNA, the CDR3 is TGTGCCAGCAGCCCCCTCATGGACTTCAGGCAGTACTTC. Translating gives CASSPLMDFRQYF. The chain has TRBV27 and TRBJ2-5; TRBD2 is a possible D gene (5 bases). The V and J ends lost 6 bases and 11 bases respectively, with 19 bases between them. The CDR3 totals 13 residues. The germline V gene has CDR1 MNHEY and CDR2 SMNVEV (reference sequence).

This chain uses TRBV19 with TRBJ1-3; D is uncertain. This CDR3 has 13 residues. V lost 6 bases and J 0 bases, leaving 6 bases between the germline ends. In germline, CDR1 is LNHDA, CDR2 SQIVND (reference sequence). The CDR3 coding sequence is TGTGCCAGTAGATTCAGCTCTGGAAACACCATATATTTT. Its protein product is CASRFSSGNTIYF. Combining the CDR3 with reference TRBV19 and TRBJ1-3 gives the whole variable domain DGGITQSPKYLFRKEGQNVTLSCEQNLNHDAMYWYRQDPGQGLRLIYYSQIVNDFQKGDIAEGYSVSREKKESFPLTVTSAQKNPTAFYLCASRFSSGNTIYFGEGSWLTVV.

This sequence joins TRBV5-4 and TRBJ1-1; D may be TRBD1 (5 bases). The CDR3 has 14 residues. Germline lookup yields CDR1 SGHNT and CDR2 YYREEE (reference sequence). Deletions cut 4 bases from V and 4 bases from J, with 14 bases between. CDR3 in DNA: TGTGCCAGCAGCAGCACCAGGGCAGCCACTGAAGCTTTCTTT. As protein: CASSSTRAATEAFF.

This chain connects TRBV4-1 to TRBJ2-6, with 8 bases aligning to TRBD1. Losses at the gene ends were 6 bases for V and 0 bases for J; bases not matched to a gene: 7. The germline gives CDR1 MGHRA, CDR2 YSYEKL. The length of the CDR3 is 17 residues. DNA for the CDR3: TGCGCCAGCAGGATGGGACAGGCTTACTCTGGGGCCAACGTCCTGACTTTC. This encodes CASRMGQAYSGANVLTF.

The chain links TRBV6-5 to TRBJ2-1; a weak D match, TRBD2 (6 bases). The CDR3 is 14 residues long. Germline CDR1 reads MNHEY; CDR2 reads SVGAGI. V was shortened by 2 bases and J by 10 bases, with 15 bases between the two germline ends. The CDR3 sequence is CASSYTPGGAEQFF. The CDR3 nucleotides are TGTGCCAGCAGTTACACCCCCGGGGGAGCGGAGCAGTTCTTC.

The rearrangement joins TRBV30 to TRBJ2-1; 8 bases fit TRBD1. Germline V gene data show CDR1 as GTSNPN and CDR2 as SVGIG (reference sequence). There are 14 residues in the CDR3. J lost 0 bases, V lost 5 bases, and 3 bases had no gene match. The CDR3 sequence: CAWGQGSSYNEQFF. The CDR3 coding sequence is TGTGCCTGGGGACAGGGCAGCTCCTACAATGAGCAGTTCTTC.

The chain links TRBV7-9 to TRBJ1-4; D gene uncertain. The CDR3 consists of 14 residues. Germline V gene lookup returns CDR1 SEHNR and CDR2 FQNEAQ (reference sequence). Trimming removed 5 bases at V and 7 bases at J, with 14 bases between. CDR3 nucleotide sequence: TGTGCCAGCAGCCTCTGGGGAGCGGGTGAAAAACTGTTTTTT. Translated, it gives CASSLWGAGEKLFF.

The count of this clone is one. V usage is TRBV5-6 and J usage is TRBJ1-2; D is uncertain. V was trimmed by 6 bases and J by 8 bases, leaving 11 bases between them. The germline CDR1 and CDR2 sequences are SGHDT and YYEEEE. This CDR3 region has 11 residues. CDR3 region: CASTREEGYTF. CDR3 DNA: TGTGCCAGCACGAGGGAGGAAGGCTACACCTTC. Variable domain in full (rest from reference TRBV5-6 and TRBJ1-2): DAGVTQSPTHLIKTRGQQVTLRCSPKSGHDTVSWYQQALGQGPQFIFQYYEEEERQRGNFPDRFSGHQFPNYSSELNVNALLLGDSALYLCASTREEGYTFGSGTRLTVV.

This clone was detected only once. CDR3 sequence: CASRRTGGGNQPQHF. The CDR3 DNA reads as TGTGCCAGCAGACGAACAGGTGGTGGGAATCAGCCCCAGCATTTT. This chain joins TRBV6-6 and TRBJ1-5; a weak D match, TRBD1 (5 bases). In germline, CDR1 is MNHNY, CDR2 SVGAGI (reference sequence). The CDR3 totals 15 residues. V lost 6 bases to trimming and J lost 4 bases, with 16 bases between them.

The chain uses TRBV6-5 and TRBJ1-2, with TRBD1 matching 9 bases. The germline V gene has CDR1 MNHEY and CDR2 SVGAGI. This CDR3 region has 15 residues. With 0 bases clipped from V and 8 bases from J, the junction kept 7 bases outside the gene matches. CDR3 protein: CASSYSGDREKGYTF. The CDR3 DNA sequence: TGTGCCAGCAGTTACTCGGGGGACAGGGAGAAAGGCTACACCTTC.

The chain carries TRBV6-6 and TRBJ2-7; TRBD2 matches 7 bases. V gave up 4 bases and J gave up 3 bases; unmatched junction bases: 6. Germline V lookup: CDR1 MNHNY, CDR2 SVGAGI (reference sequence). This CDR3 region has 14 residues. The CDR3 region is CASSSPGTIYEQYF. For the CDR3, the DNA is TGTGCCAGCAGTTCGCCCGGGACTATCTACGAGCAGTACTTC.

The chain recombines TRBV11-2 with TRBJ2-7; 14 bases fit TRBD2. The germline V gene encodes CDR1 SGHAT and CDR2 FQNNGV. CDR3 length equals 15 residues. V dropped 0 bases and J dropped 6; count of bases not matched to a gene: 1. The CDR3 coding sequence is TGTGCCAGCAGCTTAGAAGGACTAGCGGGAGGCGAGCAGTACGTC. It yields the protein CASSLEGLAGGEQYV.

CDR3 amino acids: CASTPRDMAGGGETQYF. DNA for the CDR3: TGTGCCAGTACCCCCCGCGATATGGCGGGAGGAGGGGAGACCCAGTACTTC. The gene calls are TRBV19 and TRBJ2-5; 8 bases align to TRBD2. The germline CDR1 and CDR2 sequences are LNHDA and SQIVND (reference sequence). V lost 7 bases and J lost 5; bases outside the gene matches: 18. The CDR3 runs to 17 residues.

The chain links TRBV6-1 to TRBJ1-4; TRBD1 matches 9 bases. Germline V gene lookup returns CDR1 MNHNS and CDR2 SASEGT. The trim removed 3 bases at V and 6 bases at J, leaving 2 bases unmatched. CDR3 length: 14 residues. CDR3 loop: CASSDNRGHEKLFF. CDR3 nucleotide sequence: TGTGCCAGCAGTGACAACAGGGGGCATGAAAAACTGTTTTTT.

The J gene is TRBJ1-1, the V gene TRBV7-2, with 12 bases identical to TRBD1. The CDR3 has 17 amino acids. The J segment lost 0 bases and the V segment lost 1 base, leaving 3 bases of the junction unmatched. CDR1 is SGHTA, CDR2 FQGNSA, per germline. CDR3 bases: TGTGCCAGCAGCTTAGTGGGACAGGGGGCTGTGAACACTGAAGCTTTCTTT. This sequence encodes CASSLVGQGAVNTEAFF.

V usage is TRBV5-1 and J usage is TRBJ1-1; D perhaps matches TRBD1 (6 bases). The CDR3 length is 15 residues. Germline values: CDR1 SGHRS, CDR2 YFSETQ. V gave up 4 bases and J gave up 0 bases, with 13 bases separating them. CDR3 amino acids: CASSPPGHMNTEAFF. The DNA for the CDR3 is TGCGCCAGCAGCCCTCCGGGACACATGAACACTGAAGCTTTCTTT.

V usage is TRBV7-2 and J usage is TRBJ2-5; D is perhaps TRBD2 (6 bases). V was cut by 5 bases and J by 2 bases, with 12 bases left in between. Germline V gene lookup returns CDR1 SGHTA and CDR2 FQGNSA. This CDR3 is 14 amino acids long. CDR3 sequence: CASSAGGGQETQYF. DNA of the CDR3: TGTGCCAGCAGCGCCGGTGGGGGGCAAGAGACCCAGTACTTC. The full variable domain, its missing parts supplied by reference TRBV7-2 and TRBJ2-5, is GAGVSQSPSNKVTEKGKDVELRCDPISGHTALYWYRQSLGQGLEFLIYFQGNSAPDKSGLPSDRFSAERTGGSVSTLTIQRTQQEDSAVYLCASSAGGGQETQYFGPGTRLLVL.

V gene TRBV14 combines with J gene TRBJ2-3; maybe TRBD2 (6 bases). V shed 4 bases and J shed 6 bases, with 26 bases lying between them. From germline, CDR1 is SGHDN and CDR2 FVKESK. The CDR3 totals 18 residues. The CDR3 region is CASSPRRVPLPDADTQYF. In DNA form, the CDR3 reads TGTGCCAGCAGCCCCCGGAGGGTTCCCCTGCCTGATGCGGATACGCAGTATTTT.

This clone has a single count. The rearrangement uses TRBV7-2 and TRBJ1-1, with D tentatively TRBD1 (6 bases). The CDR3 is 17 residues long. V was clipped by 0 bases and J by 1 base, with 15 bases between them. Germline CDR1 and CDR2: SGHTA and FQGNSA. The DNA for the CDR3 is TGTGCCAGCAGCTTAGCCCCTCAGGGGTTGGCGAACACTGAAGCTTTCTTT. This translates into CASSLAPQGLANTEAFF. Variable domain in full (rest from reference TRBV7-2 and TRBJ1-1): GAGVSQSPSNKVTEKGKDVELRCDPISGHTALYWYRQSLGQGLEFLIYFQGNSAPDKSGLPSDRFSAERTGGSVSTLTIQRTQQEDSAVYLCASSLAPQGLANTEAFFGQGTRLTVV.

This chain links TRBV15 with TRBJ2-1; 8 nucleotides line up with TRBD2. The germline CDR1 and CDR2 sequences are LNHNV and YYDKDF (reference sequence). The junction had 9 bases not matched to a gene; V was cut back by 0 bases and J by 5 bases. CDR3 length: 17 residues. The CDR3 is CATSRDFIKLADNEQFF. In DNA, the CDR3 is TGTGCCACCAGCAGAGATTTTATCAAACTAGCGGACAATGAGCAGTTCTTC.

The CDR3 region is CASSLGGTDTQYF. CDR3 bases: TGTGCCAGCAGCTTAGGAGGCACAGATACGCAGTATTTT. The gene calls are TRBV11-3 and TRBJ2-3; unclear D gene. In germline, CDR1 is SGHNT, CDR2 YENEEA. Trimming took off 1 base at V and 1 base at J, with 3 bases between the two ends. The CDR3 spans 13 residues. The whole variable domain, filled in from reference TRBV11-3 and TRBJ2-3, reads EAGVVQSPRYKIIEKKQPVAFWCNPISGHNTLYWYLQNLGQGPELLIRYENEEAVDDSQLPKDRFSAERLKGVDSTLKIQPAELGDSAVYLCASSLGGTDTQYFGPGTRLTVL.

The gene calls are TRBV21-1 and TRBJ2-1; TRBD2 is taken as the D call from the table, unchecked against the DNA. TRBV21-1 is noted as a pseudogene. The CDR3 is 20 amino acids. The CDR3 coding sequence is TGTGCCAGCAGCATCTTACGGACGGCTAGCGGGACGACCACCTACAATGAGCAGTTCTTC. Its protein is CASSILRTASGTTTYNEQFF.

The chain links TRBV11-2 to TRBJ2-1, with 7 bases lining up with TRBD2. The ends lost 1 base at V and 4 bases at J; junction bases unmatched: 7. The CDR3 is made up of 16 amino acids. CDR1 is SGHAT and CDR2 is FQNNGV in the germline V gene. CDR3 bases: TGTGCCAGCAGCTTAGTCAGGGCTAGCGGATACAATGAGCAGTTCTTC. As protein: CASSLVRASGYNEQFF.

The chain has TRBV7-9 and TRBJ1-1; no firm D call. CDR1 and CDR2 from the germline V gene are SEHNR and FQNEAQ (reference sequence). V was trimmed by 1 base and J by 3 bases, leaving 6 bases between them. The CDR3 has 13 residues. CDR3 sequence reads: CASSLGRHTEAFF. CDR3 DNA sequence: TGTGCCAGCAGCTTAGGCAGGCACACTGAAGCTTTCTTT.

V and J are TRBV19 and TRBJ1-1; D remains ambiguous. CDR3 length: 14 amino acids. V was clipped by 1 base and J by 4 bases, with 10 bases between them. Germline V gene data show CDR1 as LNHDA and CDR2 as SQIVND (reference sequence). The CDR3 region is CASSIVESGTEAFF. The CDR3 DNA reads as TGTGCCAGTAGTATAGTGGAGTCGGGCACTGAAGCTTTCTTT.

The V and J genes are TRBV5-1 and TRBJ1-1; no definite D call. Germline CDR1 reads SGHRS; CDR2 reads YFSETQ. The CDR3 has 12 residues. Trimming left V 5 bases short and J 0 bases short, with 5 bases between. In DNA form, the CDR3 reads TGCGCCAGCAGGGCCCTGAACACTGAAGCTTTCTTT. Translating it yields CASRALNTEAFF.

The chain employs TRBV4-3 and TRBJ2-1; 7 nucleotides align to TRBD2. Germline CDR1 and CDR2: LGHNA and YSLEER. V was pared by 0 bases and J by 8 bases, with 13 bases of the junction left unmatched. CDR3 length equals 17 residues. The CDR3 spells CASSQDEATSLGDEQFF. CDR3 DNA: TGCGCCAGCAGCCAAGATGAGGCGACTAGCCTAGGCGATGAGCAGTTCTTC.